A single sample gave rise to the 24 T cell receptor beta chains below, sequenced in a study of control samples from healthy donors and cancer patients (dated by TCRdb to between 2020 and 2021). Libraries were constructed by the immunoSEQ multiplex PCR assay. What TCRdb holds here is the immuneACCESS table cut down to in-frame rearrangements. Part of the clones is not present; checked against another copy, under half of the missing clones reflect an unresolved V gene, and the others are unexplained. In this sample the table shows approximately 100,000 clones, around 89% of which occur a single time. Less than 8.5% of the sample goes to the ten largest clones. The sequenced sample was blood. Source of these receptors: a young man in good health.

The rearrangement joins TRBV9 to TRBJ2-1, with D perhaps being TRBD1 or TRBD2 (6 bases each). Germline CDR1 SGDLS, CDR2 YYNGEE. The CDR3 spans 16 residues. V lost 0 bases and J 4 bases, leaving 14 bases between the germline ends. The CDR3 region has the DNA TGTGCCAGCAGCGTAGGGGGGGCGATCTTATACAATGAGCAGTTCTTC. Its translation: CASSVGGAILYNEQFF.

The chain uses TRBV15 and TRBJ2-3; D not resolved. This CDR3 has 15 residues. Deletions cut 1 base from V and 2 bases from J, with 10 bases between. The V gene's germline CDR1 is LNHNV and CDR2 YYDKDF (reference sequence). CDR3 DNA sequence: TGTGCCACCAGCAGAGGATCAGGTATCACAGATACGCAGTATTTT. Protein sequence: CATSRGSGITDTQYF.

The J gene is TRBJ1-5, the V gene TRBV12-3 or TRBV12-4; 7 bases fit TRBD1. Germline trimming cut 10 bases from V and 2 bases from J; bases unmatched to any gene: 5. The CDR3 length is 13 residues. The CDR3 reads CATQGVRNQPQHF. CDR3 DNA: TGTGCCACTCAGGGGGTTCGCAATCAGCCCCAGCATTTT.

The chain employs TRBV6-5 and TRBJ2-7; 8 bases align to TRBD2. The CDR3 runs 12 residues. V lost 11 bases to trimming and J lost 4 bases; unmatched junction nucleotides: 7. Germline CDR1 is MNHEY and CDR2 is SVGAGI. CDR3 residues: CAHGGGLYEQYF. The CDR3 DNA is TGTGCCCACGGGGGGGGCCTTTACGAGCAGTACTTC.

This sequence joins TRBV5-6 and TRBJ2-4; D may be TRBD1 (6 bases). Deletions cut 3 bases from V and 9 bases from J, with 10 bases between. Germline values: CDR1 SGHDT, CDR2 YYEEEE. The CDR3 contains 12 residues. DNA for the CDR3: TGTGCCAGCAGCTATCAGGGGAGCATTCAGTACTTC. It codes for CASSYQGSIQYF.

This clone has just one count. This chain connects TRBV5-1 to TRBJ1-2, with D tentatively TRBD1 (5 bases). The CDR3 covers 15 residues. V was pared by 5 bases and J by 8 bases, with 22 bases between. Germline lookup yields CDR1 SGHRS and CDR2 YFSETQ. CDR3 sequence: CASSDKTGSRGGYTF. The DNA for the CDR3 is TGCGCCAGCAGTGATAAAACAGGATCTCGGGGGGGCTACACCTTC.

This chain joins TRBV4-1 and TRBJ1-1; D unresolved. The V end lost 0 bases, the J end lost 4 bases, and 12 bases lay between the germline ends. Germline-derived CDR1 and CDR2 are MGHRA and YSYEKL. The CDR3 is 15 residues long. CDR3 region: CASSQDRRAATEAFF. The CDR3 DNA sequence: TGCGCCAGCAGCCAAGATCGTCGGGCAGCCACTGAAGCTTTCTTT.

The CDR3 here is CASSSAGTGNTGELFF. CDR3 bases: TGTGCCAGCAGCTCCGCCGGGACAGGTAACACCGGGGAGCTGTTTTTT. The chain links TRBV13 to TRBJ2-2, with 8 bases that match TRBD1. CDR1 and CDR2 (germline): PRHDT, FYEKMQ (reference sequence). The CDR3 is made up of 16 amino acids. V lost 4 bases, J lost 2 bases, and 6 bases stayed unmatched.

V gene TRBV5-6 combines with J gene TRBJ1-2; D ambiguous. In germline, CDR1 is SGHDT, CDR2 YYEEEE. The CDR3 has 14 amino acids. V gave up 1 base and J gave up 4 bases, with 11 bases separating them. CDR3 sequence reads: CASSLWAGGYGYTF. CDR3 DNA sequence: TGTGCCAGCAGCTTGTGGGCAGGCGGCTATGGCTACACCTTC.

The CDR3 here is CASSLQSRNNSPLHF. The CDR3 region has the DNA TGTGCCAGCAGCTTGCAGTCTCGGAATAATTCACCCCTCCACTTT. This sequence joins TRBV5-6 and TRBJ1-6; D not certain. This CDR3 has 15 amino acids. Germline V gene data show CDR1 as SGHDT and CDR2 as YYEEEE. Trimming took 1 base from V and 5 from J, leaving 10 bases between them.

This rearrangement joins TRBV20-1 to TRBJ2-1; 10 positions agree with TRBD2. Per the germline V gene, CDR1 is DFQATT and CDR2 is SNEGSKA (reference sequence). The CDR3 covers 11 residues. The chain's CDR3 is CRLAGGNEQFF. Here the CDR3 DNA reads TGCAGGTTAGCGGGAGGCAATGAGCAGTTCTTC.

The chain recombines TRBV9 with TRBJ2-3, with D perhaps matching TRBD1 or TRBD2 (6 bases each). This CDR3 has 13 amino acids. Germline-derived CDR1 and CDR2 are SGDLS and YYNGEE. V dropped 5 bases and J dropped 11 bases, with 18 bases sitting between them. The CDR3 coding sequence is TGTGCCAGCAGGGCGGGGACACCCGGCGTGCAGTATTTT. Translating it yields CASRAGTPGVQYF.

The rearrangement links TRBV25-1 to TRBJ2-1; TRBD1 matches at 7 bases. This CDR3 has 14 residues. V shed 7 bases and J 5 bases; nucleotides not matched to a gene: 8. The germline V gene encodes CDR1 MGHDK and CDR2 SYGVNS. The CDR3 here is CASTPGGVHNEQFF. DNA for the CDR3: TGTGCCAGCACCCCAGGGGGAGTTCACAATGAGCAGTTCTTC.

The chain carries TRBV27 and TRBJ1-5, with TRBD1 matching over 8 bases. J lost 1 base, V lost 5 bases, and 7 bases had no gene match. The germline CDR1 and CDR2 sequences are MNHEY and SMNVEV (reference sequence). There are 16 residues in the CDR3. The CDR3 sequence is CASSRLDRESNQPQHF. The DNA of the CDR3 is TGTGCCAGCAGTCGCTTGGACAGGGAGAGCAATCAGCCCCAGCATTTT.

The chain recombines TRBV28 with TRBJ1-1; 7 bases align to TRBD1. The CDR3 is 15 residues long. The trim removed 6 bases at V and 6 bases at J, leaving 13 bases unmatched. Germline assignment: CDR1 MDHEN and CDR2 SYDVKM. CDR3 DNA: TGTGCCAGCAGCCCACCGGGACAGTGGGTCCCTGAAGCTTTCTTT. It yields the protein CASSPPGQWVPEAFF.

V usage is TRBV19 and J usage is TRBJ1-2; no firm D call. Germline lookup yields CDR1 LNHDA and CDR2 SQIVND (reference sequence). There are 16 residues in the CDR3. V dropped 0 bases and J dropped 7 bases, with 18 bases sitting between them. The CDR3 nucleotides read TGTGCCAGTAGTATAGATCAAAAGGGTCGCCCTTTTGGCTACACCTTC. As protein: CASSIDQKGRPFGYTF.

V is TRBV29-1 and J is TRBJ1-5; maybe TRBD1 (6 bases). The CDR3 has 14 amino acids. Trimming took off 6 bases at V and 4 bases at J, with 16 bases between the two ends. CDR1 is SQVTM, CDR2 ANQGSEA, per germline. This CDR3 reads CSVQPGGGNQPQHF. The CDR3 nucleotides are TGCAGCGTACAACCCGGGGGCGGGAATCAGCCCCAGCATTTT.

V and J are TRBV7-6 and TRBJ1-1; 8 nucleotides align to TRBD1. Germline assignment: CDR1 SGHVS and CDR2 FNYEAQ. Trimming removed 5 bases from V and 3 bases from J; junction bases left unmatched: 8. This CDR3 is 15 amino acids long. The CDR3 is CASSLRGPGDTEAFF. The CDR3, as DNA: TGTGCCAGCAGCCTCAGGGGGCCTGGAGACACTGAAGCTTTCTTT.

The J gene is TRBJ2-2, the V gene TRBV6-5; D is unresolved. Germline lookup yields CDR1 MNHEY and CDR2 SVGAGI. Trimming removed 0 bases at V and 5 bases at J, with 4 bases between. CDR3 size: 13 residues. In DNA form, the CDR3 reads TGTGCCAGCAGTTACTCCGCTACCGGGGAGCTGTTTTTT. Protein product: CASSYSATGELFF.

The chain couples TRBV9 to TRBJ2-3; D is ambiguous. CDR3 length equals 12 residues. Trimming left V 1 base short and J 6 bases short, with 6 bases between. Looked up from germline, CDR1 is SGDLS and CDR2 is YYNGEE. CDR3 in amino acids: CASSVIADTQYF. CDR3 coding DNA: TGTGCCAGCAGCGTAATCGCGGATACGCAGTATTTT.

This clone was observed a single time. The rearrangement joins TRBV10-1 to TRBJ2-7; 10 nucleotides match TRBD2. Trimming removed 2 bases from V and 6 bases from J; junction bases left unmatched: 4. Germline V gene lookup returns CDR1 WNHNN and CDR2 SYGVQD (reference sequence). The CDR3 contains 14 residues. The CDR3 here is CASSEDLAGGEQYF. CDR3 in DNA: TGCGCCAGCAGTGAGGATTTAGCGGGAGGCGAGCAGTACTTC.

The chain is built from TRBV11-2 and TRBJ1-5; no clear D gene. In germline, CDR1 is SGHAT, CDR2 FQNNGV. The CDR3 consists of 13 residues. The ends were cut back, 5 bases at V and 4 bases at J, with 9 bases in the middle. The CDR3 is CASSLEQNQPQHF. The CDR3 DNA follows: TGTGCCAGCAGCCTCGAACAGAATCAGCCCCAGCATTTT.

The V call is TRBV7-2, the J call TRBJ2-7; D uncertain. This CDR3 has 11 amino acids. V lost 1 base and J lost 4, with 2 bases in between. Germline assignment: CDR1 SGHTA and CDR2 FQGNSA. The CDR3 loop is CASSLVYEQYF. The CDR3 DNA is TGTGCCAGCAGCTTAGTATACGAGCAGTACTTC.

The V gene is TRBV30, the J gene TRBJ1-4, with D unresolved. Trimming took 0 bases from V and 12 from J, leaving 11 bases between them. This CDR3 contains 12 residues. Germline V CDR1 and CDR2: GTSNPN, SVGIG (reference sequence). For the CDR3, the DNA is TGTGCCTGGAGTGTGGACGGTTACGAACTGTTTTTT. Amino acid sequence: CAWSVDGYELFF.